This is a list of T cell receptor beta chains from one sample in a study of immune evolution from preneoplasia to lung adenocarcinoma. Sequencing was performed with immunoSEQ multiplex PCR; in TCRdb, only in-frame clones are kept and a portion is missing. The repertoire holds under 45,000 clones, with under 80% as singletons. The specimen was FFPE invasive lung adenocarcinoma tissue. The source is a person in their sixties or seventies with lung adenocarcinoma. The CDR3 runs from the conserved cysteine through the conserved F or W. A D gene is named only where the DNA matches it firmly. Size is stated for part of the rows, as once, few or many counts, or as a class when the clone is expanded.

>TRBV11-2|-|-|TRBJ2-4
TGTGCCAGCAGCTCGACAGGATTGGCCAAAAACATTCAGTACTTC
CASSSTGLAKNIQYF
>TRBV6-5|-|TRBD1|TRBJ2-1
TGTGCCAGCAGTTACTACCGACAGGGTGAGCAGTTCTTC
CASSYYRQGEQFF
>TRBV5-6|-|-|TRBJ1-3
TGTGCCAGCAGCTTGGGCGGTACGGGAAACACCATATATTTT
CASSLGGTGNTIYF
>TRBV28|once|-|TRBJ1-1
TGTGCCAGCAGTTTAATCAGGGGCCGAGCTTTCTTT
CASSLIRGRAFF
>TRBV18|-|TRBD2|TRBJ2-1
TGTGCCAGCTCACTGGAGTTAGCGGGCCAATCGCAGTTCTTC
CASSLELAGQSQFF
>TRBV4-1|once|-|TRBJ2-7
TGCGCCAGCAGCCAAGTCGGGAGCGAGCAGTACTTC
CASSQVGSEQYF
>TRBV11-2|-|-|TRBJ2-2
TGTGCCAGCAGCCGGGCAGGCGGTCCCGGGGAGCTGTTTTTT
CASSRAGGPGELFF
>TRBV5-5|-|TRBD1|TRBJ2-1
TGTGCCAGCAGCCGAGGACAGGGGGCGAACCATGAGCAGTTCTTC
CASSRGQGANHEQFF
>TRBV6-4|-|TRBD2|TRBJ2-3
TGTGCCAGCAGTGAACAAGCGGGAGGGAAAACGCAGTATTTT
CASSEQAGGKTQYF
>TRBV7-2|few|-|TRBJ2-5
TGTGCCAGCAGCTTAGGGGGCTCGGGGAGCGGACAAGAGACCCAGTACTTC
CASSLGGSGSGQETQYF
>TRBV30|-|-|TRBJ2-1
TGTGCCTGGAGTAATAATGGGGCGGCCTACAATGAGCAGTTCTTC
CAWSNNGAAYNEQFF
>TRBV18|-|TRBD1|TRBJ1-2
TGTGCCAGCTCACCAACTGGCCCGGGACAGGGTAGTGGCTACACCTTC
CASSPTGPGQGSGYTF
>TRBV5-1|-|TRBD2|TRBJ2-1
TGCGCCAGCAGCTTAGTTAGCGGGTTAAGCTCCTACAATGAGCAGTTCTTC
CASSLVSGLSSYNEQFF
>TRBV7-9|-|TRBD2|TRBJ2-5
TGTGCCAGCATACTAGCGGGAGTGACAGTTTTGCACTTC
CASILAGVTVLHF
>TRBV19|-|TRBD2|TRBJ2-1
TGTGCCAGTACTAGACTAGCGGGAGGTCGTGGGTACAATGAGCAGTTCTTC
CASTRLAGGRGYNEQFF
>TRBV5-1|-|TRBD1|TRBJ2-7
TGCGCCAGCAGCCCGGACAGGAATAAGGCCACGACCTACGAGCAGTACTTC
CASSPDRNKATTYEQYF
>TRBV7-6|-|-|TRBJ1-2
TGTGCCAGCAGCTTAGCGGGGGGAAGAGGTGGCTACACCTTC
CASSLAGGRGGYTF
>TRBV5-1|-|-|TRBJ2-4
TGCGCCAGCAGTCTTAATACAGGAAATCCAGCGAACATTCAGTACTTC
CASSLNTGNPANIQYF
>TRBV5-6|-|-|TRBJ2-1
TGTGCCAGCAGCGTGTGGGGGGGCATATACAATGAGCAGTTCTTC
CASSVWGGIYNEQFF
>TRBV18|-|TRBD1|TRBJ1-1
TGTGCCAGCTCACCAATCCCAGGGGGGCGGAACACTGAAGCTTTCTTT
CASSPIPGGRNTEAFF
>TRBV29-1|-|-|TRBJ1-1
TGCAGCGGGGGGGCAGGGCAGAGCACTGAAGCTTTCTTT
CSGGAGQSTEAFF
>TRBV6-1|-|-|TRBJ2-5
TGTGCCAGCAGTGCACAACATCAAGGGGGGTCAGAGACCCAGTACTTC
CASSAQHQGGSETQYF
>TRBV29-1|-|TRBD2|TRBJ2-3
TGCAGCCTAGAACTTAGCGGGAGGGGAGATACGCAGTATTTT
CSLELSGRGDTQYF
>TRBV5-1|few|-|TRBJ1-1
TGCGCCAGCAGCTTGTGGGGGCTGAACACTGAAGCTTTCTTT
CASSLWGLNTEAFF
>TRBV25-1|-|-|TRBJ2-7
TGTGCCAGCAGTGGACCTCCCTTGAGGGGCTACGAGCAGTACTTC
CASSGPPLRGYEQYF
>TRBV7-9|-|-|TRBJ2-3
TGTGCCAGCAGCTTAACCCGGGTCTACGAGAATACAGATACGCAGTATTTT
CASSLTRVYENTDTQYF
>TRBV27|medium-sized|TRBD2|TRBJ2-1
TGTGCCAGCAGTGCCGGACTAGCGGGGGTCTCCTACAATGAGCAGTTCTTC
CASSAGLAGVSYNEQFF
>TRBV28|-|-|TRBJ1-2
TGTGCCAGCAGTTTACAGGGCCCTTATGGCTACACCTTC
CASSLQGPYGYTF
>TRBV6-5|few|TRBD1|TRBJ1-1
TGTGCCAGCAGTTCCCGAGGACAGGGCGGGGGGACTGAAGCTTTCTTT
CASSSRGQGGGTEAFF
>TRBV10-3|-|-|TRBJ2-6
TGTGCCATCAGTGAGGGCAGGATCTCTGGGGCCAACGTCCTGACTTTC
CAISEGRISGANVLTF
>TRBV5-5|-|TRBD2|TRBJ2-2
TGTGCCAGCAGCCTGCTGACTAGCGGGACCGGGGAGCTGTTTTTT
CASSLLTSGTGELFF
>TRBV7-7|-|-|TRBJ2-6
TGTGCTAGCGGCAGGTCGGGGGTCTCTGGGGCCAACGTCCTGACTTTC
CASGRSGVSGANVLTF
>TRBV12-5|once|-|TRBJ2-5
TGTGCTAGTGGTTTGGGGGTATCAGGAGGAGAGACCCAGTACTTC
CASGLGVSGGETQYF
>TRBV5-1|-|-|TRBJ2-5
TGCGCCAGCAGCATCACCGCAGAGACCCAGTACTTC
CASSITAETQYF
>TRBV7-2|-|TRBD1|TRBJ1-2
TGTGCCAGCAGCCCTTGGACAGGGGGCCACTATGGCTACACCTTC
CASSPWTGGHYGYTF
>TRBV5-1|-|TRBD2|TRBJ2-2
TGCGCCAGCAGCTTGAATCCTAGCGGGGGCAACACCGGGGAGCTGTTTTTT
CASSLNPSGGNTGELFF
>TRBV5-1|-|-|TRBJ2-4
TGCGCCAGCAGCTTGGCACTTCGGAGCATTCAGTACTTC
CASSLALRSIQYF
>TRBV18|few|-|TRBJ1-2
TGTGCCAGCTCACGGGACACTGGAACGTATGGCTACACCTTC
CASSRDTGTYGYTF
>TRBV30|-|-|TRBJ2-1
TGTGCCTGGACTCTACTCTATAACGGGGAGCAGTTCTTC
CAWTLLYNGEQFF
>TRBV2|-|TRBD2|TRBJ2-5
TGTGCCAGCTCCCTAGCGGATCTGGAGACCCAGTACTTC
CASSLADLETQYF
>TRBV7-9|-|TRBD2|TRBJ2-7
TGTGCCAGCAGCTTAGCGCTGCGGGAGGCCTCCTACGAGCAGTACTTC
CASSLALREASYEQYF
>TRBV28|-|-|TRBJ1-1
TGTGCCAGCAGCTCCTCGATTTTCCTGAACACTGAAGCTTTCTTT
CASSSSIFLNTEAFF